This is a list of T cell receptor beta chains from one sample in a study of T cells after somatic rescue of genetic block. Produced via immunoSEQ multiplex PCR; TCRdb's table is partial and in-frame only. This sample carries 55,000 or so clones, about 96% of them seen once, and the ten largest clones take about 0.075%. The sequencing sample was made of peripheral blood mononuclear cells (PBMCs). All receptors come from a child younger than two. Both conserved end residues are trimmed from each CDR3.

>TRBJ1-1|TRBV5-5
ASSLQNTEAF
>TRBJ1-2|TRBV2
ASKFGQGRYGYT
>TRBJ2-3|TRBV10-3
AITGDHTDTQY
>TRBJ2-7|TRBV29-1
SVETGKSSYEQY
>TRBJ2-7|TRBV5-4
ASSLLAGADEQY
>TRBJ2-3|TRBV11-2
ASSLRDTQY
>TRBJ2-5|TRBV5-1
ASSPWTVQETQY
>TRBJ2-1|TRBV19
ASSPWTGGSYNEQF
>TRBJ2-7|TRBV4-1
ASSQEQGGDDEQY
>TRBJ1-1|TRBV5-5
ASSPPVGTEAF
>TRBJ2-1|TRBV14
ASSQGLAAYNEQF
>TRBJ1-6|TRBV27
ASSLSLSGPWNSPLH
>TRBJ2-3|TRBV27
ASSVLQGVGTQY
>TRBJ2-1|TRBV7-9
ASSHRDRGYNEQF
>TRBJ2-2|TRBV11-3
ASSLKRTGELF
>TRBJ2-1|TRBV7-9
ASSHQDSSYNEQF
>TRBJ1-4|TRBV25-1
ASSVGGKGEKLF
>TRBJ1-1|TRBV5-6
ASSLLPGVDTEAF
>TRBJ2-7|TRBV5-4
ASSSSYEQY
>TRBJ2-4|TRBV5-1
ASSFFPTSGQNIQY
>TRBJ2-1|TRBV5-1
ASSLGLDSVNEQF
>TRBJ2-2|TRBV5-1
ASSLVGTANTGELF
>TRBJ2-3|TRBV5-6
ASSLEGSTDTQY
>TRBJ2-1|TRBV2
ASQQAGYNEQF
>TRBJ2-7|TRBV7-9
ASSLAAGGPHEQY
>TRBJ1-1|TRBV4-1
ASSPGTVRRLNTEAF
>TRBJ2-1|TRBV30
AWSLAGRHEQF
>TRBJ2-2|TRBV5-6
ASSWTSGNTGELF
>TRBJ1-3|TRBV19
ASSIWWENTIY
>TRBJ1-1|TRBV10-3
AISESRTGGPEAF
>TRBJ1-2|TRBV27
ASSPRGQLYGYT
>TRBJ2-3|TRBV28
ASSLQGGDTQY
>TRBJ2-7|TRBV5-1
ASSVRDSYYEQY
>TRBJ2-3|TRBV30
AWNTDTQY
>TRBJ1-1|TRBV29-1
SVGTGGTEAF
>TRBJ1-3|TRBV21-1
ASSKVTVGGNTIY
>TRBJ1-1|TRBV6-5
ASSLGLFIF
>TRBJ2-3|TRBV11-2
ASSLRGGAGGSDTQY
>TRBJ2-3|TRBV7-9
ASSFSPLLAGETDTQY
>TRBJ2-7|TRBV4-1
ASSQEGIAWEQY
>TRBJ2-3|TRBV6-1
ASRATISTDTQY
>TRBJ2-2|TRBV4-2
AGSHDLAGVTGELF
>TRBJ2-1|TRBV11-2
ASSYTSGSNEQF
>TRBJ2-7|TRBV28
ASSSYPQGYEQY
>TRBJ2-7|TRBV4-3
ASSRGTSGYEQY
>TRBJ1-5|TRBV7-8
ASSGREQPQH
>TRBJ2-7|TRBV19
ASSMGQGYEQY
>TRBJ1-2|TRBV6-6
ASSYRGFRAYT
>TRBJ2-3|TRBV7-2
ASSQNRGGTDTQY
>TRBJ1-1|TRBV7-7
ASSLAQVAF
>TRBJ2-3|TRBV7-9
ASITGKADTQY
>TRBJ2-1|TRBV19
ASSMGLVNEQF
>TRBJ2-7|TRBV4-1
ASSQRTNSYEQY